The 26 T cell receptor beta chains reported below all come from one sample, sequenced in a study of T cell responses to AZD1222 COVID-19 vaccine. Sequencing was performed with immunoSEQ multiplex PCR; in TCRdb, only in-frame clones are kept and a portion is missing. The table lists about 150,000 clones, about 92% of them singletons. Source: peripheral blood, taken 28 days after the second AZD1222 dose. The receptor source for this set is an adult who received the AZD1222 COVID-19 vaccine.

V gene TRBV13 combines with J gene TRBJ2-7; D remains unclear. The CDR3 totals 12 residues. V gave up 3 bases and J gave up 4 bases, with 7 bases separating them. Germline assignment: CDR1 PRHDT and CDR2 FYEKMQ (reference sequence). The CDR3 nucleotides are TGTGCCAGCAGCTTTCTAGGTTACGAGCAGTACTTC. It codes for CASSFLGYEQYF.

This clone occurred once. The DNA for the CDR3 is TGTGCCAGCAGCGTAGCCAGCGGGATGGGCGGGGAGCTGTTTTTT. Translated: CASSVASGMGGELFF. The rearrangement uses TRBV9 and TRBJ2-2; 7 nucleotides line up with TRBD2. From germline, CDR1 is SGDLS and CDR2 YYNGEE. With 0 bases clipped from V and 7 bases from J, the junction kept 6 bases outside the gene matches. The CDR3 runs to 15 residues.

The rearrangement links TRBV29-1 to TRBJ1-5; D may be TRBD1 (5 bases). The CDR3 runs to 13 residues. Trimming removed 2 bases at V and 7 bases at J, with 12 bases between. CDR1 and CDR2 (germline): SQVTM, ANQGSEA. CDR3 in DNA: TGCAGCGTTGAATCAGGGCTGGGACAGCCCCAGCATTTT. As protein: CSVESGLGQPQHF.

The chain couples TRBV30 to TRBJ2-2; no firm D call. Germline CDR1 GTSNPN, CDR2 SVGIG (reference sequence). Trimming took off 7 bases at V and 6 bases at J, with 6 bases between the two ends. The CDR3 is 10 residues long. Here the CDR3 reads CASIAGELFF. The CDR3 nucleotides read TGTGCCTCCATTGCCGGGGAGCTGTTTTTT.

In DNA, the CDR3 is TGTGCCAGCCGACGAAGCGGGAGTGCGGCCAAAAACATTCAGTACTTC. This sequence encodes CASRRSGSAAKNIQYF. The rearrangement links TRBV14 to TRBJ2-4, with 8 bases lining up with TRBD2. The junction had 10 bases not matched to a gene; V was cut back by 8 bases and J by 1 base. Germline lookup yields CDR1 SGHDN and CDR2 FVKESK. This CDR3 has 16 amino acids.

The genes are TRBV9 and TRBJ2-5, with D maybe TRBD2 (6 bases). The CDR3 is made up of 13 amino acids. The ends were cut back, 1 base at V and 3 bases at J, with 7 bases in the middle. Germline lookup yields CDR1 SGDLS and CDR2 YYNGEE. The CDR3 loop reads CASSVWEEETQYF. CDR3 sequence (DNA): TGTGCCAGCAGCGTATGGGAGGAAGAGACCCAGTACTTC. Combining the CDR3 with reference TRBV9 and TRBJ2-5 gives the whole variable domain DSGVTQTPKHLITATGQRVTLRCSPRSGDLSVYWYQQSLDQGLQFLIQYYNGEERAKGNILERFSAQQFPDLHSELNLSSLELGDSALYFCASSVWEEETQYFGPGTRLLVL.

This rearrangement joins TRBV5-1 to TRBJ2-7, with 10 bases aligning to TRBD1. The germline V gene encodes CDR1 SGHRS and CDR2 YFSETQ. The ends lost 4 bases at V and 4 bases at J; junction bases unmatched: 5. This CDR3 has 14 amino acids. The CDR3 DNA is TGCGCCAGCAGCATGGACAGGGGGAGGTACGAGCAGTACTTC. The encoded protein is CASSMDRGRYEQYF.

The rearrangement uses TRBV28 and TRBJ1-2; weak D call: TRBD1 (5 bases). CDR1 is MDHEN, CDR2 SYDVKM, per germline. This CDR3 contains 14 residues. V was pared by 2 bases and J by 5 bases, with 12 bases between. This CDR3 reads CASSLGLKGYGYTF. In DNA, the CDR3 is TGTGCCAGCAGTTTAGGTCTTAAGGGGTATGGCTACACCTTC.

The chain links TRBV7-2 to TRBJ2-7; TRBD2 aligns across 9 bases. Germline lookup yields CDR1 SGHTA and CDR2 FQGNSA. The CDR3 is 16 residues long. Trimming removed 2 bases from V and 2 bases from J; junction bases left unmatched: 7. The DNA of the CDR3 is TGTGCCAGCAGCTTACAGGGACTAGCCCCTCCCTACGAGCAGTACTTC. The encoded protein is CASSLQGLAPPYEQYF.

As regards this clone: The same CDR3 also results from other DNA sequences found in this sample. J is TRBJ2-7 and V is TRBV18; either TRBD1 or TRBD2 may supply D (5 bases each). The CDR3 spans 11 residues. Trimming took off 6 bases at V and 5 bases at J, with 8 bases between the two ends. Germline CDR1 is KGHSH and CDR2 is LQKENI. The CDR3 DNA reads as TGTGCCAGCTCCCCGGGGCACGAGCAGTACTTC. Its translation: CASSPGHEQYF.

This chain links TRBV30 with TRBJ2-5; tentatively, D is TRBD2 (5 bases). V was cut by 0 bases and J by 3 bases, with 11 bases left in between. CDR1 and CDR2 (germline): GTSNPN, SVGIG (reference sequence). The CDR3 covers 14 residues. CDR3 sequence: CAWSVLEVEETQYF. The CDR3 DNA follows: TGTGCCTGGAGTGTACTGGAGGTGGAAGAGACCCAGTACTTC.

The V and J genes are TRBV20-1 and TRBJ1-2; D not resolved. The germline V gene encodes CDR1 DFQATT and CDR2 SNEGSKA (reference sequence). The CDR3 loop spans 13 amino acids. The V end was cut by 3 bases, the J end by 5 bases, with 13 bases between. In DNA form, the CDR3 reads TGCAGTGCTAGTGGCAGGATTGATTATGGCTACACCTTC. The encoded protein is CSASGRIDYGYTF.

This rearrangement joins TRBV28 to TRBJ1-6, with unresolved D. V was trimmed by 1 base and J by 0 bases, leaving 7 bases between them. Per the germline V gene, CDR1 is MDHEN and CDR2 is SYDVKM. This CDR3 spans 16 amino acids. The chain's CDR3 is CASSLSGSSYNSPLHF. CDR3 coding DNA: TGTGCCAGCAGTTTATCGGGGAGCTCCTATAATTCACCCCTCCACTTT.

The chain couples TRBV5-4 to TRBJ2-7; 13 bases map to TRBD2. CDR1 and CDR2 from the germline V gene are SGHNT and YYREEE (reference sequence). Trimming removed 4 bases from V and 2 bases from J; junction bases left unmatched: 12. The CDR3 sequence is 18 residues long. The CDR3 DNA reads as TGTGCCAGCAGCCCGGGACTAGCGGGACGAGCAAAGGCCTACGAGCAGTACTTC. Its translation: CASSPGLAGRAKAYEQYF.

This sequence joins TRBV11-3 and TRBJ2-3; 10 nucleotides line up with TRBD1. Germline CDR1 SGHNT, CDR2 YENEEA. V shed 4 bases and J 5 bases; nucleotides not matched to a gene: 6. CDR3 length: 15 residues. Here the CDR3 reads CASSSWDRGIDTQYF. CDR3 sequence (DNA): TGTGCCAGCAGCTCATGGGACAGGGGAATAGATACGCAGTATTTT.

The CDR3 bases are TGTGCCACCAGTGATTTGAGGAATGAGCAGTTCTTC. Translated, it gives CATSDLRNEQFF. V usage is TRBV24-1 and J usage is TRBJ2-1; no clear D gene. V shed 0 bases and J shed 7 bases, with 3 bases lying between them. The CDR3 has 12 residues. Germline V gene sequence: CDR1 KGHDR, CDR2 SFDVKD.

V gene TRBV5-1 combines with J gene TRBJ2-1, with TRBD1 matching 7 bases. The V gene's germline CDR1 is SGHRS and CDR2 YFSETQ. V lost 4 bases and J lost 5; bases outside the gene matches: 3. The length of the CDR3 is 13 residues. This CDR3 reads CASSVGQDNEQFF. The CDR3, as DNA: TGCGCCAGCAGCGTAGGACAGGACAATGAGCAGTTCTTC.

The chain employs TRBV19 and TRBJ1-1; weak D call: TRBD1 (5 bases). The CDR3 is 14 amino acids. The V and J ends lost 7 bases and 1 base respectively, with 13 bases between them. In germline, CDR1 is LNHDA, CDR2 SQIVND (reference sequence). Here the CDR3 DNA reads TGTGCCAGTATCACGGGACTCCGGAACACTGAAGCTTTCTTT. This codes for CASITGLRNTEAFF.

This clone is a singleton in its sample. This chain uses TRBV12-3 or TRBV12-4 with TRBJ1-2; no clear D. V shed 7 bases and J shed 11 bases, with 20 bases lying between them. This CDR3 is 13 amino acids long. The CDR3 region has the DNA TGTGCCAGCACCTTTTCTGGGGAGGGTGGGTACACCTTC. Amino acid sequence: CASTFSGEGGYTF.

The V and J genes are TRBV24-1 and TRBJ2-7, with D perhaps TRBD1 or TRBD2 (5 bases each). V lost 3 bases to trimming and J lost 0 bases, with 11 bases between them. Germline CDR1 and CDR2: KGHDR and SFDVKD. This CDR3 is built from 15 residues. CDR3 amino acids: CATSDGGDLSYEQYF. In nucleotides, the CDR3 is TGTGCCACCAGTGATGGTGGGGACCTCTCCTACGAGCAGTACTTC.

This clone has more than one count but fewer than ten. The chain carries TRBV18 and TRBJ1-2, with D maybe TRBD1 (5 bases). CDR1 and CDR2 (germline): KGHSH, LQKENI. The CDR3 extends over 15 amino acids. Trimming pared 0 bases from V and 1 base from J, leaving 9 bases between. The CDR3 here is CASSPPGGFNYGYTF. The CDR3 bases are TGTGCCAGCTCACCACCGGGGGGTTTTAACTATGGCTACACCTTC.

This sequence joins TRBV11-3 and TRBJ1-1, with D possibly being TRBD1 (5 bases). Trimming took 4 bases from V and 3 from J, leaving 15 bases between them. The V gene's germline CDR1 is SGHNT and CDR2 YENEEA. CDR3 length: 15 amino acids. The CDR3, as DNA: TGTGCCAGCAGCTCTTTCATAGCGGGGGACACTGAAGCTTTCTTT. Amino acid sequence: CASSSFIAGDTEAFF.

The chain couples TRBV15 to TRBJ2-7, with D perhaps TRBD2 (6 bases). The CDR3 consists of 15 residues. V gave up 8 bases and J gave up 0 bases, with 17 bases separating them. Germline V lookup: CDR1 LNHNV, CDR2 YYDKDF (reference sequence). CDR3 in DNA: TGTGCCACCGCGAGAGGCGGGGCGGACTCCTACGAGCAGTACTTC. This translates into CATARGGADSYEQYF. Complete variable domain (other parts from reference TRBV15 and TRBJ2-7): DAMVIQNPRYQVTQFGKPVTLSCSQTLNHNVMYWYQQKSSQAPKLLFHYYDKDFNNEADTPDNFQSRRPNTSFCFLDIRSPGLGDTAMYLCATARGGADSYEQYFGPGTRLTVT.

The V gene is TRBV7-9, the J gene TRBJ2-4; tentatively, D is TRBD1 (6 bases). The CDR3 contains 16 residues. Germline loops: CDR1 SEHNR, CDR2 FQNEAQ (reference sequence). Trimming stripped 1 base from V and 3 bases from J, with 13 bases between. In DNA, the CDR3 is TGTGCCAGCAGCTTAGGTCCCGACAGGAGCAAAAACATTCAGTACTTC. Translating gives CASSLGPDRSKNIQYF.

This sequence joins TRBV5-1 and TRBJ1-3; 9 bases align to TRBD1. The CDR3 is 14 amino acids. Germline-derived CDR1 and CDR2 are SGHRS and YFSETQ. V was clipped by 0 bases and J by 5 bases; unmatched bases: 0. In DNA form, the CDR3 reads TGCGCCAGCAGCTTGGACAGGGGGCGAAACACCATATATTTT. Its translation is CASSLDRGRNTIYF.

The chain combines TRBV5-1 with TRBJ2-1, with D possibly TRBD1 on 5 matching bases. The germline V gene encodes CDR1 SGHRS and CDR2 YFSETQ. The V gene lost 1 base and the J gene lost 8 bases, with 13 bases spanning the gap. CDR3 size: 14 residues. The CDR3 spells CASSLLGALDEQFF. The DNA for the CDR3 is TGCGCCAGCAGCTTGCTTGGGGCTTTGGATGAGCAGTTCTTC.